The subject of this entry is one T cell receptor beta chain. The target of this receptor is not known. No base-level quality is on record; no much larger clone is a single base apart. The collaborating institutions used their own protocols to collect whole blood in K2EDTA tubes. For TCRbeta analysis, collaborators shipped samples in one of three forms: frozen whole blood, isolated PBMCs, or DNA extracted from either of those sample types. Measured from the cysteine to the phenylalanine, the CDR3 is 17 residues long. CDR3 DNA is the only sequence kept; it has 51 bases, read in frame from the first base. V lost 1 base and J lost 0 bases; the stretch between them is 12 bases long. Based on the germline V gene, the CDR1 and CDR2 sequences are SGHVS and FNYEAQ. TCRbeta CDR3 regions were amplified from genomic DNA using the immunoSEQ Assay, a bias-controlled multiplex PCR. Turning to the authors' computational methods: Within the assay, amplification of reference gene primers was used to estimate how many nucleated cells each sample contained. To quantify the absolute abundance of each unique TCRbeta CDR3 rearrangement, sequence reads were collapsed and filtered. For each sample, productive Simpson clonality was calculated as the square root of Simpson's diversity index across productive rearrangements. TCRdb retrieved this table from immuneACCESS and kept in-frame rearrangements only. Not all clones are present; in checked studies, unresolved V genes account for under half, and no reason is known for the remainder. V, J and clone size reflect that table, while D and trimming were determined from the DNA. The sample records about 230,000 clones, over 80% of which are singletons. The ten largest clones add up to around 26% of the sample.

This record belongs to a study of blood T cell repertoires in COVID-19 (dated by TCRdb to 2018 to 2020). General notes on the study: Samples covering the acute and convalescent phases of COVID-19 were provided by collaborators in the United States, Italy and Spain. The material from the prospective study consisted of cDNA or gDNA derived from T cells, B-cell-depleted T cells, or PBMCs. Subjects who had been exposed to COVID-19, were actively infected with it, or had recovered from it provided the deeply sampled blood TCRbeta repertoires that made up the dataset. A freely available public database, intended as a resource for researchers studying the immune response to SARS-CoV-2, is where the repertoires were released. The samples were drawn from the first 160 participants of the ongoing ImmuneRACE study and from over a thousand subjects provided by 6 global collaborators. Sample metadata almost always included a de-identified subject ID, COVID-19 status, age in years and sex. HLA class I and class II types, where available, came from metadata supplied by the sample provider rather than from assay-based typing. On the study overall, not on this receptor specifically: How much clinical and demographic metadata was included differed by source and by participant, and the metadata was provided uncurated.

Rearrangement joined TRBV7-6 to TRBJ1-4; no D gene can be assigned with confidence. Source material: peripheral blood. The sequence derives from a middle-aged man with acute or convalescent COVID-19. The sequence in DNA is TGTGCCAGCAGCTTAGTGCGTGCAGACTCAACTAATGAAAAACTGTTTTTT. This sequence encodes CASSLVRADSTNEKLFF.